This T cell receptor beta chain was profiled in a study of neoadjuvant anti-PD-1 for oral cavity cancer. Across the study: Before surgery, most patients got three to four biweekly 3 mg/kg nivolumab doses. Around day 43, patients without progression received a fourth nivolumab dose before surgery.

The table came from immunoSEQ multiplex PCR; TCRdb's copy has only in-frame clones and leaves some out. The sample holds about 14,000 clones, approximately 70% seen once. Germline CDR1 is SGHRS and CDR2 is YFSETQ. Trimming removed 3 bases from V and 1 base from J; junction bases left unmatched: 3. The CDR3 consists of 16 residues. The receptor was isolated from a person aged 40 to 85 with oral cavity squamous cell carcinoma. The sample was PBMCs, taken before nivolumab (anti-PD-1) treatment. This chain joins TRBV5-1 and TRBJ2-2; TRBD2 aligns across 10 bases. The CDR3 region is CASSSTSGKNTGELFF. CDR3 coding DNA: TGCGCCAGCAGCTCCACTAGCGGGAAGAACACCGGGGAGCTGTTTTTT.